The T cell receptor (beta chain) under discussion was sequenced for a study of tissue T cells after allogeneic stem cell transplantation. Time point meaning: mouse harvest day 14 after allogeneic transplant. The graft held 10^6 splenic CD5+ T cells and 10^7 T-cell-depleted bone marrow cells. As to this clone: All gene names here are mouse names.

Method: immunoSEQ multiplex PCR; TCRdb's copy keeps in-frame clones and lacks some. The sample has several thousand clones, over 40% seen once. Sequencing was carried out using gut tissue. The source of this sequence is a female BALB/c mouse given C57BL/6 T cells with graft-versus-host disease after an allogeneic hematopoietic cell transplant.

CDR3 DNA (partial): TGCTCCAGCAGTCAATCGTGGGGGGGGGAAGTCTTC. Protein: CSSSQSWGGEVF. The complete CDR3 protein is CSSSQSWGGEVFF. This chain links TRBV23 with TRBJ1-1. The sequence runs out 1 residue before the end of the CDR3; the remainder is reconstructed from the germline J gene. This CDR3 spans 13 amino acids. In germline, CDR1 is KGHTA, CDR2 FQNQQP.